The 5 T cell receptor beta chains given below trace back to one sample, sequenced in a study of CD8 T cells in Susac syndrome. With random hexamers, reverse transcription was performed on 0.5 to 1 ug of RNA. Each CDR3 protein gets one entry after TCRdb re-called the immunoSEQ multiplex PCR reads with MiXCR. In the table there are 250,000 to 300,000 distinct CDR3 sequences, about 89% of which are singletons. The sequenced sample was CD8+ T cells from PBMCs. The receptors originated from a human donor with multiple sclerosis.

J is TRBJ2-2 and V is TRBV6-1, with no clear D. CDR1 is MNHNS and CDR2 is SASEGT in the germline V gene. This CDR3 is 11 amino acids long. Trimming removed 5 bases from V and 5 bases from J, with 3 bases in between. The CDR3 bases are TGTGCCAGCAGTAAAACCGGGGAGCTGTTTTTT. Its protein is CASSKTGELFF.

This clonotype was counted once. This chain links TRBV29-1 with TRBJ2-2, with D unclear. Germline CDR1 reads SQVTM; CDR2 reads ANQGSEA. V was shortened by 8 bases and J by 5 bases, with 18 bases between the two germline ends. The CDR3 totals 14 residues. CDR3 sequence (DNA): TGCAGCATCGCGAAGGATTCCTCTACCGGGGAGCTGTTTTTT. This codes for CSIAKDSSTGELFF.

About this clonotype: At one boundary the junction diverges from the germline segment, which might be a read error. The chain joins TRBV28 to TRBJ1-5; a possible D gene is TRBD1 (6 bases). The CDR3 contains 17 residues. Germline V gives CDR1 MDHEN, CDR2 SYDVKM. The CDR3 DNA reads TGTGCCAGCAGCCCGGGGGTTGGGCAGGGGAGCAGTCAGCCCCAGCATTTT. Amino acid sequence: CASSPGVGQGSSQPQHF.

This clonotype was observed a few times. This chain joins TRBV29-1 and TRBJ2-7; TRBD2 is a possible D gene (5 bases). The V end was cut by 0 bases, the J end by 0 bases, with 9 bases between. Germline assignment: CDR1 SQVTM and CDR2 ANQGSEA. This CDR3 is 14 amino acids long. The CDR3, as DNA: TGCAGCGTTGAAGATCGGGGTAGCTCCTACGAGCAGTACTTC. Its protein product is CSVEDRGSSYEQYF.

The count of this clonotype is one. The chain uses TRBV5-1 and TRBJ1-5; TRBD1 might be the D (5 bases). Germline assignment: CDR1 SGHRS and CDR2 YFSETQ. The V end was cut by 5 bases, the J end by 3 bases, with 30 bases between. CDR3 size: 20 residues. CDR3 protein: CASSSFPLRGPESLNQPQHF. The CDR3 DNA follows: TGCGCCAGCAGTTCTTTTCCCCTAAGGGGCCCAGAAAGCCTCAATCAGCCCCAGCATTTT.